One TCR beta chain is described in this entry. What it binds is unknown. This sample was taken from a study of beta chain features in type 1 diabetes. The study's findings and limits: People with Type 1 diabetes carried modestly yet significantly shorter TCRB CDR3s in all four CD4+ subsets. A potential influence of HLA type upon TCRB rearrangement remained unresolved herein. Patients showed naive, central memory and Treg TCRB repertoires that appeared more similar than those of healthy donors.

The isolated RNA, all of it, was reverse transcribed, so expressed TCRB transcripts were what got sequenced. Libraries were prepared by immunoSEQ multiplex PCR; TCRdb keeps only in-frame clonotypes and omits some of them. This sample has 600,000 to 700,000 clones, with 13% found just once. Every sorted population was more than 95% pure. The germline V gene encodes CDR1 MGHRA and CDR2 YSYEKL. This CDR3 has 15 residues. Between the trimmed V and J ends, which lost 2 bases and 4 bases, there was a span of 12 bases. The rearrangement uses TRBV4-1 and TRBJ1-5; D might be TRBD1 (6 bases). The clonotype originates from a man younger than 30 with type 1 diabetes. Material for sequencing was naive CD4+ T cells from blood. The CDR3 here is CASSQTLGGNQPQHF. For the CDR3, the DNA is TGCGCCAGCAGCCAAACACTAGGGGGAAATCAGCCCCAGCATTTT.